The T cell receptor (beta chain) under discussion was sequenced for a study of blood T cell repertoires in COVID-19. Study-level background: The origin of the acute and convalescent COVID-19 samples was the United States, Italy and Spain.

Profiled with immunoSEQ multiplex PCR; TCRdb holds only in-frame clones, not every one. The sample records 50,000 to 80,000 clones, about 90% being singletons. The V segment lost 5 bases and the J segment 6 bases; nucleotides outside the gene matches: 9. The germline gives CDR1 SGHAT, CDR2 FQNNGV. CDR3 length: 15 amino acids. Sequenced input: peripheral blood. This clonotype originated in a man aged 55 to 70 with acute or convalescent COVID-19. This sequence joins TRBV11-2 and TRBJ2-7, with 11 bases aligning to TRBD1. CDR3 in amino acids: CASSPGTGGVGEQYF. CDR3 coding DNA: TGTGCCAGCAGCCCAGGGACAGGGGGTGTCGGCGAGCAGTACTTC.